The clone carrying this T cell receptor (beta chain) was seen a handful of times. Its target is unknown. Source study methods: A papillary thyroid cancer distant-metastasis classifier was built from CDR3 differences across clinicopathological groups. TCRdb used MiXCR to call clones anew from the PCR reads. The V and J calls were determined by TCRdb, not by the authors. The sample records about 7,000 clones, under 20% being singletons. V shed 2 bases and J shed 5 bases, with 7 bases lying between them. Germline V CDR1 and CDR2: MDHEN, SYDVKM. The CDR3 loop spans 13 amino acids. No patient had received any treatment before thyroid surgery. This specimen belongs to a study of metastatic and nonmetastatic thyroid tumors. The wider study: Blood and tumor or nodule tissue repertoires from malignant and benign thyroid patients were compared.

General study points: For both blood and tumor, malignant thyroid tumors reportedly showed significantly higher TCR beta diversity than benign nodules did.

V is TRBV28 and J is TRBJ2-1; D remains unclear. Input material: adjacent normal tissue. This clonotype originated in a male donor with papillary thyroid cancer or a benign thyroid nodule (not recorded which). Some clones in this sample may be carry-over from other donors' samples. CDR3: CASSLGVDNEQFF. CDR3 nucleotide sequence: TGTGCCAGCAGTTTAGGCGTGGACAATGAGCAGTTCTTC.